Following are 3 T cell receptor beta chains from one sample sequenced in a study of T cell repertoires in cytomegalovirus infection. One entry per CDR3 protein, called by TCRdb with MiXCR from the reads. The data show around 240,000 distinct CDR3 sequences, approximately 22% seen once. Source material: CD8+ T cells from PBMCs. Source of these receptors: a human donor in good health (CMV status not recorded). Some clones in this sample may be carry-over from other donors' samples.

This clonotype has a handful of counts. The J gene is TRBJ1-2, the V gene TRBV7-9; 9 nucleotides agree with TRBD1. The CDR3 runs 16 residues. V shed 3 bases and J 0 bases; nucleotides not matched to a gene: 5. Germline CDR1 SEHNR, CDR2 FQNEAQ (reference sequence). CDR3 region: CASSFTGGSSNYGYTF. The CDR3 DNA reads TGTGCCAGCAGCTTTACAGGGGGCTCCTCTAACTATGGCTACACCTTC.

With respect to this clonotype: This could be a read error, since a much larger clone is one nucleotide away. The genes are TRBV29-1 and TRBJ1-2; the D gene is possibly TRBD1 (6 bases). This CDR3 spans 11 amino acids. CDR1 SQVTM and CDR2 ANQGSEA come from the germline V gene. V was clipped by 5 bases and J by 9 bases, with 13 bases between them. CDR3 protein: CSVTGSLSYTF. In DNA form, the CDR3 reads TGCAGCGTTACAGGGTCCTTAAGCTACACCTTC.

The chain combines TRBV6-1 with TRBJ2-3; 8 bases agree with TRBD1. This CDR3 is 14 amino acids long. After removal of 11 bases from V and 2 bases from J, the junction contained 9 bases not matched to a gene. Germline CDR1 MNHNS, CDR2 SASEGT. CDR3 in amino acids: CASAQDRATDTQYF. DNA for the CDR3: TGTGCCTCGGCTCAGGACAGGGCCACAGATACGCAGTATTTT.